The sequence of this T cell receptor beta chain was determined in a study of T-cell reconstitution after alpha-beta-depleted transplantation in children. The TCRbeta library incorporated unique molecular identifiers. TCRdb reprocessed the PCR reads with MiXCR, giving one entry per CDR3 protein. The data show about 480,000 distinct CDR3 sequences, around 12% seen once. This clonotype was recorded many times. There are 15 residues in the CDR3. V was clipped by 3 bases and J by 8 bases; unmatched bases: 7. Germline values: CDR1 DFQATT, CDR2 SNEGSKA (reference sequence). This sequence originates from a human donor who donated a stem cell graft to a child with combined immunodeficiency. The input for sequencing was PBMCs from the stem cell graft donor, taken from the stem cell graft. The chain recombines TRBV20-1 with TRBJ2-1; 13 bases match TRBD2. Written as DNA, the CDR3 is TGCAGTGCTAGTAGGGGACTAGCGGGGACATATGAGCAGTTCTTC. Protein sequence: CSASRGLAGTYEQFF.